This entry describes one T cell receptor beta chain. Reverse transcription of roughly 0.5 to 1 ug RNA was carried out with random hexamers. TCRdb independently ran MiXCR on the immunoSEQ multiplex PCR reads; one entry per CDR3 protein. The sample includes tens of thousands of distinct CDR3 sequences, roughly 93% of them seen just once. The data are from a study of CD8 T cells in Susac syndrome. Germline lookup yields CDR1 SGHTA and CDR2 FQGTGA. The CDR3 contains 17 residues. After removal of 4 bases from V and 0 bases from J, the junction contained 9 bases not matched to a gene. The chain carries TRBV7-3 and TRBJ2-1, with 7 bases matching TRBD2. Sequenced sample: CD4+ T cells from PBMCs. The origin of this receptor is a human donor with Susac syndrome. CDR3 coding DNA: TGTGCCAGCAGCTCCTCCGGGACTAAGAGCTCCTACAATGAGCAGTTCTTC. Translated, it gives CASSSSGTKSSYNEQFF.